The 29 T cell receptor beta chains below were found in one sample sequenced in a study of response to subunit inactivated influenza vaccine. TCRdb fed the RT-PCR reads into MiXCR, producing one record per CDR3 protein. Altogether 450,000 to 600,000 distinct CDR3 sequences are present, more than 7% being singletons, with the ten largest covering about an eighth. The sample consisted of PBMCs from blood, taken less than 30 months after vaccination. All receptors come from a man aged 50 to 69 who received an inactivated influenza vaccine.

This chain uses TRBV12-3 or TRBV12-4 with TRBJ1-5; TRBD1 agrees at 8 bases. V was clipped by 5 bases and J by 2 bases; unmatched bases: 8. The CDR3 length is 16 residues. The CDR3 sequence: CASSPDRAGGNQPQHF. DNA for the CDR3: TGTGCCAGCAGTCCGGACAGGGCAGGTGGCAATCAGCCCCAGCATTTT.

This clonotype was observed many times. The chain joins TRBV6-1 to TRBJ1-1, with 8 bases fitting TRBD1. Germline values: CDR1 MNHNS, CDR2 SASEGT. This CDR3 spans 16 amino acids. Trimming cost V 5 bases and J 1 base; bases outside gene matches: 9. CDR3: CASSLTRGQGNTEAFF. CDR3 nucleotide sequence: TGTGCCAGCAGTCTGACCAGGGGGCAGGGGAACACTGAAGCTTTCTTT.

This clonotype was seen more than once but under ten times. V usage is TRBV20-1 and J usage is TRBJ2-1; D not resolved. From germline, CDR1 is DFQATT and CDR2 SNEGSKA (reference sequence). The CDR3 is 17 amino acids. V lost 3 bases, J lost 8 bases, and 26 bases lay in between. The DNA for the CDR3 is TGCAGTGCTAGGGCCGGATTGGTTGGTACAACAAGAGATGAGCAGTTCTTC. Its translation: CSARAGLVGTTRDEQFF.

This clonotype was found a few times. This chain connects TRBV7-2 to TRBJ1-2, with 7 bases matching TRBD1. The V gene's germline CDR1 is SGHTA and CDR2 FQGNSA. Trimming at V came to 0 bases and at J to 8 bases, leaving 3 bases not matched to a gene. The CDR3 is 13 amino acids. The CDR3 protein is CASSLAGGRGYTF. Here the CDR3 DNA reads TGTGCCAGCAGCTTAGCAGGGGGCAGGGGCTACACCTTC.

The chain carries TRBV4-3 and TRBJ2-7; unclear D gene. V was trimmed by 0 bases and J by 3 bases, leaving 12 bases between them. This CDR3 has 15 residues. CDR1 is LGHNA, CDR2 YSLEER, per germline. CDR3 in amino acids: CASSQDCPENYEQYF. CDR3 nucleotide sequence: TGCGCCAGCAGCCAAGATTGTCCAGAGAACTACGAGCAGTACTTC.

This clonotype was observed at least ten times. The J gene is TRBJ2-7, the V gene TRBV4-3; 9 bases are a match to TRBD1. In germline, CDR1 is LGHNA, CDR2 YSLEER. J gave up 4 bases and V 0 bases, and 7 bases lay outside the gene matches. This CDR3 has 16 residues. This chain's CDR3 is CASSQDPGQGKYEQYF. In nucleotides, the CDR3 is TGCGCCAGCAGCCAAGATCCGGGACAGGGCAAATACGAGCAGTACTTC.

This clonotype has at least ten counts. This chain's CDR3 is CSAGRTPNNYGYTF. In DNA, the CDR3 is TGCAGTGCTGGGAGAACACCTAATAACTATGGCTACACCTTC. The chain joins TRBV20-1 to TRBJ1-2; unclear D gene. This CDR3 is 14 amino acids long. V dropped 5 bases and J dropped 1 base, with 14 bases sitting between them. Looked up from germline, CDR1 is DFQATT and CDR2 is SNEGSKA (reference sequence).

V is TRBV2 and J is TRBJ2-3; D not certain. This CDR3 region has 10 residues. Per the germline V gene, CDR1 is SNHLY and CDR2 is FYNNEI. Trimming stripped 8 bases from V and 6 bases from J, with 6 bases between. The CDR3 bases are TGTGCCAGCCTCGCGGATACGCAGTATTTT. It codes for CASLADTQYF.

The chain employs TRBV6-2 or TRBV6-3 and TRBJ2-3; D unresolved. The V end lost 5 bases, the J end lost 9 bases, and 15 bases lay between the germline ends. This CDR3 has 13 residues. Germline CDR1 MNHEY, CDR2 SVGEGT. Here the CDR3 DNA reads TGTGCCAGCAGTAACCCCACCGTGGCCACGCAGTATTTT. Amino acids: CASSNPTVATQYF.

There are a few counts of this clonotype. This rearrangement joins TRBV5-1 to TRBJ2-2; 15 positions agree with TRBD2. Germline V gene data show CDR1 as SGHRS and CDR2 as YFSETQ. The CDR3 sequence is 16 residues long. V dropped 7 bases and J dropped 4; count of bases not matched to a gene: 5. This chain's CDR3 is CASRGLAGGGTGELFF. The CDR3 DNA reads as TGCGCCAGCCGCGGACTAGCGGGAGGGGGCACCGGGGAGCTGTTTTTT. Based on the CDR3 plus reference TRBV5-1 and TRBJ2-2, the full variable domain is KAGVTQTPRYLIKTRGQQVTLSCSPISGHRSVSWYQQTPGQGLQFLFEYFSETQRNKGNFPGRFSGRQFSNSRSEMNVSTLELGDSALYLCASRGLAGGGTGELFFGEGSRLTVL.

V and J are TRBV15 and TRBJ2-7, with 7 bases fitting TRBD2. The CDR3 runs to 13 residues. CDR1 and CDR2 from the germline V gene are LNHNV and YYDKDF (reference sequence). The trim removed 1 base at V and 7 bases at J, leaving 4 bases unmatched. CDR3 sequence: CATSRVNSGEQYF. The CDR3 nucleotides are TGTGCCACCAGCAGAGTTAATAGCGGGGAGCAGTACTTC.

At least ten counts were recorded for this clonotype. The chain carries TRBV29-1 and TRBJ2-1; D is ambiguous. Trimming stripped 6 bases from V and 0 bases from J, with 12 bases between. Germline V lookup: CDR1 SQVTM, CDR2 ANQGSEA. CDR3 length equals 14 residues. The CDR3 DNA follows: TGCAGCGTGGCTGGAAGCCGCTCCTACAATGAGCAGTTCTTC. As protein: CSVAGSRSYNEQFF.

The J gene is TRBJ2-1, the V gene TRBV12-3 or TRBV12-4; the D is unclear. Trimming stripped 2 bases from V and 7 bases from J, with 12 bases between. This CDR3 is built from 14 residues. The CDR3 coding sequence is TGTGCCAGCAGTTTAAGAACCACGCAAAATGAGCAGTTCTTC. Amino acid sequence: CASSLRTTQNEQFF.

This clonotype was seen a handful of times. The CDR3 DNA follows: TGTGCCAGCAGCTTTAGGGTAGCGGGAGTTTATGGGAAAAAGTACAATGAGCAGTTCTTC. Translation gives CASSFRVAGVYGKKYNEQFF. This chain uses TRBV11-2 with TRBJ2-1; TRBD2 matches 9 bases. CDR3 length equals 20 residues. Germline V lookup: CDR1 SGHAT, CDR2 FQNNGV. J gave up 4 bases and V 3 bases, and 19 bases lay outside the gene matches.

This clonotype was observed a handful of times. One junction end disagrees with the germline gene, perhaps due to a read error. The chain recombines TRBV4-3 with TRBJ2-1; 10 positions match TRBD1. Germline CDR1 LGHNA, CDR2 YSLEER. The CDR3 has 14 residues. Written as DNA, the CDR3 is TGCGCCAGCAGCCAGTACTCCGGGACAGGGGTCTCCACCTTC. This encodes CASSQYSGTGVSTF.

The chain has TRBV4-2 and TRBJ2-1; 11 bases match TRBD2. The trim removed 0 bases at V and 3 bases at J, leaving 4 bases unmatched. The germline V gene encodes CDR1 LGHNA and CDR2 YNFKEQ. The CDR3 totals 17 residues. CDR3 amino acids: CASSQDRGTSGYNEQFF. The CDR3 region has the DNA TGTGCCAGCAGCCAAGATCGCGGGACTAGCGGCTACAATGAGCAGTTCTTC.

This clonotype has ten or more counts. The chain has TRBV28 and TRBJ2-5; perhaps TRBD1 as D (5 bases). V was cut by 3 bases and J by 5 bases, with 16 bases left in between. This CDR3 is built from 15 residues. Germline V lookup: CDR1 MDHEN, CDR2 SYDVKM. CDR3 loop: CASSFSIHRFETQYF. DNA of the CDR3: TGTGCCAGCAGTTTTTCAATACACAGGTTCGAGACCCAGTACTTC.

This clonotype was counted between two and nine times. The V gene is TRBV5-1, the J gene TRBJ2-3; TRBD2 agrees at 7 bases. With V trimmed by 3 bases and J by 2 bases, 9 bases remained unmatched. The germline V gene encodes CDR1 SGHRS and CDR2 YFSETQ. The CDR3 is 16 amino acids. Here the CDR3 reads CASSSRTRLNTDTQYF. CDR3 bases: TGCGCCAGCAGCTCCCGGACTAGACTGAACACAGATACGCAGTATTTT.

At least ten counts were recorded for this clonotype. The chain is built from TRBV6-2 or TRBV6-3 and TRBJ2-2; 7 bases are shared with TRBD2. The CDR3 spans 14 residues. The germline V gene has CDR1 MNHEY and CDR2 SVGEGT. V was clipped by 6 bases and J by 5 bases; unmatched bases: 6. The CDR3 reads CASSRLGGTGELFF. In nucleotides, the CDR3 is TGTGCCAGCAGCCGCCTGGGGGGGACCGGGGAGCTGTTTTTT.

This clonotype was found many times. The rearrangement uses TRBV12-3 or TRBV12-4 and TRBJ2-6, with 10 bases fitting TRBD1. This CDR3 has 20 amino acids. V dropped 9 bases and J dropped 1; count of bases not matched to a gene: 18. CDR3 DNA sequence: TGTGCCAGGAAGACAGGGGGCAGGGCCATTCCGTTATCTGGGGCCAACGTCCTGACTTTC. Its translation: CARKTGGRAIPLSGANVLTF.

The table lists this clonotype with a few counts. This sequence joins TRBV4-3 and TRBJ2-6; perhaps TRBD2 as D (5 bases). Looked up from germline, CDR1 is LGHNA and CDR2 is YSLEER. Trimming removed 1 base at V and 0 bases at J, with 10 bases between. This CDR3 is 17 amino acids long. The CDR3 nucleotides are TGCGCCAGCAGCCAAGTCGCTGGGAGCTCTGGGGCCAACGTCCTGACTTTC. The encoded protein is CASSQVAGSSGANVLTF.

V usage is TRBV5-1 and J usage is TRBJ2-5; the D gene is possibly TRBD2 (7 bases). V lost 7 bases to trimming and J lost 4 bases, with 14 bases between them. The germline V gene encodes CDR1 SGHRS and CDR2 YFSETQ. The CDR3 spans 13 residues. CDR3 residues: CASRKGGAETQYF. CDR3 nucleotides: TGCGCCAGCCGAAAAGGGGGGGCAGAGACCCAGTACTTC.

This clonotype was counted a few times. The J gene is TRBJ2-4, the V gene TRBV12-3 or TRBV12-4; no definite D call. The CDR3 extends over 15 amino acids. Between the trimmed V and J ends, which lost 4 bases and 0 bases, there was a span of 10 bases. Here the CDR3 reads CASSWVLKAKNIQYF. The CDR3 coding sequence is TGTGCCAGCAGTTGGGTTCTGAAAGCCAAAAACATTCAGTACTTC.

In this sample, this clonotype turned up many times. This rearrangement joins TRBV29-1 to TRBJ1-2; perhaps TRBD1 as D (6 bases). CDR1 and CDR2 from the germline V gene are SQVTM and ANQGSEA. The CDR3 totals 11 residues. Trimming removed 5 bases at V and 6 bases at J, with 10 bases between. The CDR3 loop reads CSVTGADGYTF. The CDR3 DNA sequence: TGCAGCGTTACGGGGGCGGATGGCTACACCTTC.

The table lists this clonotype with a few counts. V usage is TRBV20-1 and J usage is TRBJ1-5; 9 nucleotides match TRBD1. Germline CDR1 is DFQATT and CDR2 is SNEGSKA (reference sequence). The V gene end was trimmed by 5 bases and the J gene end by 4 bases; junction bases not matched to a gene: 9. This CDR3 is 15 amino acids long. DNA for the CDR3: TGCAGTGCTGGTTCCGGGACAGGGTTTAATCAGCCCCAGCATTTT. It translates to CSAGSGTGFNQPQHF.

V usage is TRBV6-5 and J usage is TRBJ2-3; 11 bases are a match to TRBD2. Germline CDR1 MNHEY, CDR2 SVGAGI. The CDR3 sequence is 16 residues long. V lost 0 bases and J lost 1; bases outside the gene matches: 0. This CDR3 is CASSYSTSGGTDTQYF. The CDR3 region has the DNA TGTGCCAGCAGTTACTCGACTAGCGGGGGCACAGATACGCAGTATTTT.

At least ten counts were recorded for this clonotype. The genes are TRBV11-1 and TRBJ1-1, with D unresolved. Between the trimmed V and J ends, which lost 5 bases and 1 base, there was a span of 14 bases. The CDR3 spans 15 residues. Germline CDR1 is SGHAT and CDR2 is FQDESV (reference sequence). Written as DNA, the CDR3 is TGTGCCAGCAGCCCGCGCCCGGGAGAGAACACTGAAGCTTTCTTT. Its protein product is CASSPRPGENTEAFF.

The rearrangement joins TRBV7-9 to TRBJ2-4; D ambiguous. Germline values: CDR1 SEHNR, CDR2 FQNEAQ (reference sequence). The CDR3 is 11 residues long. V lost 5 bases, J lost 5 bases, and 4 bases lay in between. CDR3 residues: CASSIENIQYF. In DNA form, the CDR3 reads TGTGCCAGCAGCATTGAAAACATTCAGTACTTC.

CDR3 sequence (DNA): TGTGCCAGCAGCCGACCGGGACAGGAGGCAGATACGCAGTATTTT. It is translated as CASSRPGQEADTQYF. The rearrangement uses TRBV3-1 and TRBJ2-3, with TRBD1 identical over 8 bases. This CDR3 contains 15 residues. V shed 4 bases, J shed 4 bases, and the junction held 7 bases outside the gene matches. Germline CDR1 is LGHDT and CDR2 is YNNKEL (reference sequence).